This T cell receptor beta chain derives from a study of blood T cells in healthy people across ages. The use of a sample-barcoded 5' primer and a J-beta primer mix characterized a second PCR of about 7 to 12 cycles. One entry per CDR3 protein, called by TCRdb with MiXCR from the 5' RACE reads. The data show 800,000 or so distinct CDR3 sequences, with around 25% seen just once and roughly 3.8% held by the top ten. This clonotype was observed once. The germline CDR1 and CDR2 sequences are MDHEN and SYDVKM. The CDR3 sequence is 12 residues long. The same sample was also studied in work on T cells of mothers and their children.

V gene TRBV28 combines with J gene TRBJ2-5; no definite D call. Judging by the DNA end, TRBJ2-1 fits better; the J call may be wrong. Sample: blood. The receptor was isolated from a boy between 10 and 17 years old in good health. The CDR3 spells CASSLIVDEQFF. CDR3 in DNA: TGTGCCAGCAGTTTAATAGTGGATGAGCAGTTCTTC.